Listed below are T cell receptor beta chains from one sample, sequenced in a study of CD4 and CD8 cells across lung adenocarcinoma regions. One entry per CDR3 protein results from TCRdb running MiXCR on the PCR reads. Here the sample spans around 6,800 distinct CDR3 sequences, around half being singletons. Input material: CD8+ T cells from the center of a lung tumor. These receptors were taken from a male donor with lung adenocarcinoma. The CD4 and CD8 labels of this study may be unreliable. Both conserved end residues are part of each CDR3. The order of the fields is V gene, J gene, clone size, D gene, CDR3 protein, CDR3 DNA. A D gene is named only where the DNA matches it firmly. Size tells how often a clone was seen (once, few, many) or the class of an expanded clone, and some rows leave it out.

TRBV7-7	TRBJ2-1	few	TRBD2	CASRLLAGGPYNEQFF	TGTGCTAGCAGATTACTAGCGGGAGGCCCCTACAATGAGCAGTTCTTC
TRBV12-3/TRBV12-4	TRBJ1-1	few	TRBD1	CASSLVRGHSMNTEAFF	TGTGCCAGCAGTTTAGTCAGGGGGCACTCGATGAACACTGAAGCTTTCTTT
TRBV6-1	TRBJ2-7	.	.	CASSEAGGNPYEQYF	TGTGCCAGCAGTGAAGCGGGCGGGAACCCCTACGAGCAGTACTTC
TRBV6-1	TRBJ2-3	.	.	CASSEKAVSTGEQYF	TGTGCCAGCAGTGAAAAGGCTGTGAGCACCGGGGAGCAGTATTTT
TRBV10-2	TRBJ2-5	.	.	CASSESSEETQYF	TGCGCCAGCAGTGAGTCCTCAGAAGAGACCCAGTACTTC
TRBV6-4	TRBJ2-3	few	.	CASSDGSTDTQYF	TGTGCCAGCAGTGACGGGAGCACAGATACGCAGTATTTT
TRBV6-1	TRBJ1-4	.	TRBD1	CASSQGAGNEKLFF	TGTGCCAGCAGTCAGGGGGCAGGTAATGAAAAACTGTTTTTT
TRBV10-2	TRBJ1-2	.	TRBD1	CASSARTGENGYTF	TGCGCCAGCAGTGCCCGGACAGGGGAAAATGGCTACACCTTC
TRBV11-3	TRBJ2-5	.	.	CASSLGQYQETQYF	TGTGCCAGCAGCTTAGGACAGTACCAAGAGACCCAGTACTTC
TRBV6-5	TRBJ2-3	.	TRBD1	CASSYLSGGQENEQFF	TGTGCCAGCAGTTACTTGTCAGGAGGACAGGAAAATGAGCAGTTTTTT
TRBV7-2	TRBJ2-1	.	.	CASSFPGADNEQFF	TGTGCCAGCAGCTTCCCCGGGGCAGACAATGAGCAGTTCTTC
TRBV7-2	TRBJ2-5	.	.	CASSLVATVAEEEQYF	TGTGCCAGCAGCTTAGTTGCGACAGTAGCGGAGGAAGAGCAGTACTTC
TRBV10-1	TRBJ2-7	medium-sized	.	CASSEPGSGADEQYF	TGCGCCAGCAGTGAGCCCGGGTCGGGAGCGGACGAGCAGTACTTC
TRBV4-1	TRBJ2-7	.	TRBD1	CASSQGQGVTYEQYF	TGCGCCAGCAGCCAGGGACAGGGGGTTACCTACGAGCAGTACTTC
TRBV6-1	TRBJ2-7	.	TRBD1	CASRGQGSYEQYF	TGTGCCAGCAGGGGACAGGGGAGTTACGAGCAGTACTTC
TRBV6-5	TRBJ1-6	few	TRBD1	CASSTGTGRSPLHF	TGTGCCAGCAGTACTGGGACAGGGAGATCACCCCTCCACTTT
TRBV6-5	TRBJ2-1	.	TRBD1	CASSYSTGGYTGTPCVF	TGTGCCAGCAGTTACTCGACAGGGGGTTACACCGGGACCCCCTGCGTCTTC
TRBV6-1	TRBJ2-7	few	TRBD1	CASSPRTGIDEQYF	TGTGCCAGCAGCCCACGGACAGGGATCGACGAGCAGTACTTC
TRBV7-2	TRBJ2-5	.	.	CASSPLALVQLETQYF	TGTGCCAGCAGCCCCTTGGCGCTAGTTCAGCTAGAGACCCAGTACTTC
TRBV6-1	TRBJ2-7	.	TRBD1	CASSGPGQSSYEQYF	TGTGCCAGCAGTGGACCGGGACAGAGCTCCTACGAGCAGTACTTC
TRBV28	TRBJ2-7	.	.	CASTGAYEQYF	TGTGCCAGCACAGGGGCCTACGAGCAGTACTTC
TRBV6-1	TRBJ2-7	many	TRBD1	CASSETGAISYEQYF	TGTGCCAGCAGTGAGACAGGGGCCATCTCCTACGAGCAGTACTTC
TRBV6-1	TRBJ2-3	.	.	CASSVRGRNTGTQFF	TGTGCCAGCAGTGTAAGGGGACGTAACACCGGGACGCAGTTTTTT
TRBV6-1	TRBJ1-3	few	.	CASRPHAGNTIYF	TGTGCCAGCAGGCCTCATGCTGGAAACACCATATATTTT
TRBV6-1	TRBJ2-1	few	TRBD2	CASRASGFKDEQFF	TGTGCCAGCAGGGCTAGCGGGTTTAAGGATGAGCAGTTCTTC
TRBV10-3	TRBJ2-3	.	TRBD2	CAGGEGWGVKDTQYF	TGTGCCGGGGGGGAAGGGTGGGGGGTCAAAGATACCCAGTATTTC
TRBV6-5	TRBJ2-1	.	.	CASSYQQGHEQFF	TGTGCCAGCAGTTACCAACAGGGCCATGAGCAGTTCTTC
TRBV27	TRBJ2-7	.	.	CASSSRRLGGTDTQYF	TGTGCCAGCAGTTCACGGCGGCTGGGAGGCACAGATACGCAGTACTTC
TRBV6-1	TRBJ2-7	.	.	CASSEDYGGPYEQYF	TGTGCCAGCAGTGAAGATTATGGGGGACCCTACGAGCAGTACTTC
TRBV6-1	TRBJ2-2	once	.	CASGGRAKSGEQFF	TGTGCCAGCGGGGGGAGAGCGAAATCCGGGGAGCAGTTTTTC
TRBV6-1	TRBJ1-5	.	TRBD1	CASSRTGSQPQHF	TGTGCCAGCAGTCGGACAGGGTCTCAGCCCCAGCATTTT
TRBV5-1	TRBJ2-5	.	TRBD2	CASSLVPSGTQETQYF	TGCGCCAGCAGCTTGGTTCCTAGCGGGACCCAAGAGACCCAGTACTTC
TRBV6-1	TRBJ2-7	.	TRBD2	CASRRAGVVYEQYF	TGTGCCAGCAGGCGAGCGGGAGTGGTCTACGAGCAGTACTTC
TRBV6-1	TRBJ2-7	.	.	CASTDPRAYEQYF	TGTGCCAGCACGGACCCGCGTGCCTACGAGCAGTACTTC
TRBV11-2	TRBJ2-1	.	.	CASSLAGNNEQFF	TGTGCCAGCAGCTTAGCAGGGAACAATGAGCAGTTCTTC
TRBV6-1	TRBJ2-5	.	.	CASSPTRGFDETQYF	TGTGCCAGCAGTCCGACTAGGGGATTTGACGAGACCCAGTACTTC
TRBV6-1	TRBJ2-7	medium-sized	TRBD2	CASSEASGSSYEQYF	TGTGCCAGCAGTGAAGCTAGCGGGAGCTCCTACGAGCAGTACTTC
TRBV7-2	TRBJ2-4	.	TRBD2	CASSLGGSGRASNIQYF	TGTGCCAGCAGCTTAGGGGGTAGCGGGAGGGCCTCAAACATTCAGTACTTC
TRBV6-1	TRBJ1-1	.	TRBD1	CASSRTGTGSHSPEAFF	TGTGCCAGCAGCCGTACCGGGACAGGGTCCCATTCCCCTGAAGCTTTCTTT
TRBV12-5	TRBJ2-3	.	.	CASGLELTRPSTDTQYF	TGTGCTAGTGGTCTCGAACTTACCAGGCCAAGCACAGATACGCAGTATTTT
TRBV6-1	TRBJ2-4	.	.	CASSEAGPGAENTQYF	TGTGCCAGCAGTGAAGCGGGGCCGGGAGCCGAAAATACGCAGTACTTC
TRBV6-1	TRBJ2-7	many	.	CASSRSASATYEQYF	TGTGCCAGCAGCCGGAGCGCTAGCGCCACCTACGAGCAGTACTTC
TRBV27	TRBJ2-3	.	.	CAGGFRGRDTETQYF	TGTGCCGGGGGGTTCAGGGGACGTGACACAGAGACGCAGTATTTC
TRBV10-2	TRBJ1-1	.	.	CASSDQYSAIRNTEAFF	TGCGCCAGCAGTGATCAGTACTCAGCCATAAGGAACACTGAAGCTTTCTTT
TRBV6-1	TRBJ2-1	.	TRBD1	CASRQGLEGARYNAQFF	TGTGCCAGCAGACAGGGGCTAGAGGGTGCGCGTTACAATGCGCAGTTTTTC
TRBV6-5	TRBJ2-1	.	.	CASIIDSLIFGYNEQFF	TGTGCCAGCATTATTGACAGCCTTATATTTGGTTACAATGAGCAGTTCTTC
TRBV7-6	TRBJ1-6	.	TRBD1	CVSSQDQGGSPLHF	TGTGTCAGCAGCCAAGACCAGGGGGGCTCACCCCTCCACTTT
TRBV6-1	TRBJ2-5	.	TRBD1	CAGRGSRAPQPQYF	TGTGCGGGCAGGGGGAGCCGTGCGCCCCAGCCGCAGTACTTC
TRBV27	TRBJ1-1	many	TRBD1	CASRGTANTEAFF	TGTGCCAGCAGGGGGACAGCGAACACTGAAGCTTTCTTT
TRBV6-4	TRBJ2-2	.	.	CASSDGSTGELFF	TGTGCCAGCAGTGACGGAAGCACCGGGGAGCTGTTTTTT